Here is one TCR beta chain with its context. Germline values: CDR1 MDHEN, CDR2 SYDVKM. V dropped 4 bases and J dropped 10; count of bases not matched to a gene: 15. The CDR3 spans 16 residues. As originally analysed: Researchers report that nucleated cell counts were estimated from reference gene primer amplification. Sequencing used immunoSEQ multiplex PCR; TCRdb keeps in-frame clones, though not all of them. The D gene and trimming were derived from the DNA, and the V and J assignments and clone size from that table. The sample records over 150,000 clones, more than 75% being singletons. The data originate from a study of blood T cell repertoires in COVID-19. Looking at the study overall: Acute-phase and convalescent COVID-19 samples originated in the United States, Italy and Spain. PBMCs, B-cell-depleted T cells, or T cells provided the cDNA or gDNA that made up the material.

The sample taken for sequencing was peripheral blood. The chain carries TRBV28 and TRBJ1-1; 10 nucleotides match TRBD1. The sequence derives from a man aged 35-49 years with acute or convalescent COVID-19. CDR3 nucleotide sequence: TGTGCCAGCAGTTCTACCGGGACAGGGGTGATGCTGGGAGCTTTCTTT. Its protein is CASSSTGTGVMLGAFF.